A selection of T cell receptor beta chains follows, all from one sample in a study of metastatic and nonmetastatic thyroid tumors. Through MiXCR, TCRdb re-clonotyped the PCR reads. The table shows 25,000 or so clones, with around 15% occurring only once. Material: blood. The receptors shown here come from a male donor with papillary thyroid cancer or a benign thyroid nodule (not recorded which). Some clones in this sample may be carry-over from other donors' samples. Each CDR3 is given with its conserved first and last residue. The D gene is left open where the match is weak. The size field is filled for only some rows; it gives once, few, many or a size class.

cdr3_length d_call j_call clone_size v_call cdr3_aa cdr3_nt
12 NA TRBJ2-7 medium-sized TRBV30 CAWSVHGYEQYF TGTGCCTGGAGTGTACACGGGTACGAGCAGTACTTC
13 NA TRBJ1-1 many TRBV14 CASSHWTNTEAFF TGTGCCAGCAGCCATTGGACGAACACTGAAGCTTTCTTT
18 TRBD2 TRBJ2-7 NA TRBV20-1 CSARDKGLAGVNSYEQYF TGCAGTGCTAGAGATAAGGGGCTAGCGGGAGTTAACTCCTACGAGCAGTACTTC
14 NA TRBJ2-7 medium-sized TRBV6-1 CASLTPGPSYEQYF TGTGCCAGCCTCACCCCGGGTCCCTCCTACGAGCAGTACTTC
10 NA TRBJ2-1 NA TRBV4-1 CASSHYEHFF TGCGCCAGCAGCCACTATGAGCACTTCTTC
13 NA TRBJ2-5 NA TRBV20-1 CSASGSGPETQYF TGCAGTGCTAGTGGTTCGGGGCCCGAGACCCAGTACTTC
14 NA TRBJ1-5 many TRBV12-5 CASGSSLSNQPQHF TGTGCTAGTGGTTCCTCCCTAAGCAATCAGCCCCAGCATTTT
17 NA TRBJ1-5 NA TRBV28 CASSTGVGEASVSPQHF TGTGCCAGCAGTACCGGTGTGGGGGAAGCCTCAGTTTCGCCCCAGCATTTT
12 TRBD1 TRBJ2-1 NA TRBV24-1 CATPDRVRQKFF TGTGCCACCCCCGACAGGGTCCGACAGAAGTTCTTC
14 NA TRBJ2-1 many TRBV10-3 CAISESGSYNEQFF TGTGCCATCAGTGAGTCGGGATCCTACAATGAGCAGTTCTTC
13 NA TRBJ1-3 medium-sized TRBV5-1 CASSLGAGNTIYF TGCGCCAGCAGCTTGGGGGCGGGAAACACCATATATTTT
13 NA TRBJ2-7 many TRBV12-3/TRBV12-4 CASSFLSSYEQYF TGTGCCAGCAGTTTCTTAAGCTCCTACGAGCAGTACTTC
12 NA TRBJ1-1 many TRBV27 CASRVSGTEAFF TGTGCCAGCAGGGTCTCTGGGACAGAAGCTTTCTTT
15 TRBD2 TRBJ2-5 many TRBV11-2 CASSLGLAGGETQYF TGTGCCAGCAGCCTGGGACTAGCGGGAGGGGAGACCCAGTACTTC
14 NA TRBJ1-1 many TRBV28 CASSRPPRGTEAFF TGTGCCAGCAGTCGACCTCCGAGGGGGACTGAAGCTTTCTTT
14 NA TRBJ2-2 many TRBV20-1 CSARGGANTGELFF TGCAGTGCTAGAGGCGGGGCGAACACCGGGGAGCTGTTTTTT
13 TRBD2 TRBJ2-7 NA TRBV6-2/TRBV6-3 CASTERECMVQYF TGTGCCAGCACCGAGCGGGAGTGCATGGTCCAGTACTTC
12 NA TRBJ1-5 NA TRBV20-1 CSAASGNQPQHF TGCAGTGCCGCAAGCGGAAATCAGCCCCAGCATTTT
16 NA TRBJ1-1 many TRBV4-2 CASSQDFTSMNTEAFF TGTGCCAGCAGCCAAGACTTTACAAGCATGAACACTGAAGCTTTCTTT
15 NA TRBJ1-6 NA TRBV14 CASSQEGQTNSPLHF TGTGCCAGCAGCCAAGAAGGACAGACTAATTCACCCCTCCACTTT
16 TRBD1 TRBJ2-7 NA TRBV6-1 CASSEWDSESSYEQYF TGTGCCAGCAGTGAATGGGACAGTGAAAGCTCCTACGAGCAGTACTTC
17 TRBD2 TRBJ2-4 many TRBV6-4 CASRGPSGGPAMLIQYF TGTGCCAGCAGAGGGCCTAGCGGGGGGCCTGCCATGCTCATTCAGTACTTC
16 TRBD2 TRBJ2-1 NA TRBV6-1 CASNGRTSGGYDEQFF TGTGCCAGCAATGGCAGGACTAGCGGGGGCTATGATGAGCAGTTCTTC
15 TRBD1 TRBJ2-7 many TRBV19 CASSTGGGPTYEQYF TGTGCCAGTAGCACAGGGGGAGGACCTACCTACGAGCAGTACTTC
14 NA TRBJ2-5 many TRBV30 CAGTSTGNQETQYF TGTGCCGGGACTTCGACAGGGAACCAAGAGACCCAGTACTTC
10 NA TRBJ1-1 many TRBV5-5 CASSQDRAFF TGTGCCAGCAGCCAGGACCGGGCTTTCTTT
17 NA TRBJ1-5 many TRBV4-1 CASSQRCRTEYNQPQHF TGCGCCAGCAGCCAACGATGTCGGACAGAGTACAATCAGCCCCAGCATTTT
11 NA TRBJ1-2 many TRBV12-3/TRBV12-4 CASSFTRGYTF TGTGCCAGCAGTTTTACCCGTGGCTACACCTTC
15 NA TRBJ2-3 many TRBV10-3 CAISEYEVSTDTQYF TGTGCCATCAGTGAGTACGAGGTTAGCACAGATACGCAGTATTTT
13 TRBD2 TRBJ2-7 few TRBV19 CASSPGLVWEQYF TGTGCCAGTAGTCCCGGACTAGTTTGGGAGCAGTACTTC
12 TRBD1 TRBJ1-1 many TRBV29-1 CSGGQGMTEAFF TGCAGCGGCGGACAGGGGATGACTGAAGCTTTCTTT
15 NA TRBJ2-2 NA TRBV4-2 CASSQDRTITGELFF TGTGCCAGCAGCCAAGACCGGACCATTACCGGGGAGCTGTTTTTT
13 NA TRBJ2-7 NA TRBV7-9 CASSPPGSYEVYF TGTGCCAGCAGCCCGCCGGGGAGCTACGAGGTGTACTTC
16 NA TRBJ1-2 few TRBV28 CASSSPGQKSNYGYTF TGTGCCAGTAGTTCCCCCGGACAGAAATCTAACTATGGCTACACCTTC
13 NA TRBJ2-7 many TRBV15 CATSRDYFYEQYF TGTGCCACCAGCAGAGACTATTTCTACGAGCAGTACTTC
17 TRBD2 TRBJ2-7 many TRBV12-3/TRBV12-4 CASSFLSGIRDSYEQYF TGTGCCAGCAGTTTTCTCAGCGGGATCCGGGACTCCTACGAGCAGTACTTC
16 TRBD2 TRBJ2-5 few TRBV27 CASRLAGGDVQETQYF TGTGCCAGCAGACTAGCGGGAGGTGACGTCCAAGAGACCCAGTACTTC
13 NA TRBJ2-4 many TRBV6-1 CASIEGPPNIQYF TGTGCCAGCATCGAGGGCCCCCCAAACATTCAGTACTTC
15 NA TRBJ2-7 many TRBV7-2 CASSLVSGVAYEQYF TGTGCCAGCAGCTTGGTCTCCGGGGTAGCCTACGAGCAGTACTTC
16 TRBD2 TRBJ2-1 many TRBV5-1 CASSTDLSGGANEQFF TGCGCCAGCAGCACAGACTTAAGCGGGGGGGCCAATGAGCAGTTCTTC
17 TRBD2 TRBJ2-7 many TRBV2 CASSLDITLAGGCEQYF TGTGCCAGCAGTCTCGACATTACTCTAGCGGGGGGCTGCGAGCAGTACTTC
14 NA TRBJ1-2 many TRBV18 CASSPKTDNYGYTF TGTGCCAGCTCACCGAAGACAGATAACTATGGCTACACCTTC
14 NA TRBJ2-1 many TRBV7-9 CASSAPVSGGEQFF TGTGCCAGCAGCGCGCCCGTCTCCGGCGGTGAGCAGTTCTTC
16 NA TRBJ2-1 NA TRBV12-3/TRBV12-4 CASSFGRNVPRDEQFF TGTGCCAGCAGTTTTGGGAGAAACGTCCCTAGGGATGAGCAGTTCTTC
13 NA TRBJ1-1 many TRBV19 CASSIGVRTEAFF TGTGCCAGTAGTATTGGGGTACGCACTGAAGCTTTCTTT
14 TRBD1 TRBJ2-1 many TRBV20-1 CSASPGTGSNEQFF TGCAGTGCTAGTCCCGGGACAGGCAGCAATGAGCAGTTCTTC
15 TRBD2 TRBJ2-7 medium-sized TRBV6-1 CACRSWSGRSYEQYF TGTGCCTGCAGATCTTGGAGCGGGAGGTCCTACGAGCAGTACTTC
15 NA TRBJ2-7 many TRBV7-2 CASNPLWPGDYEQYF TGTGCCAGCAACCCCCTTTGGCCGGGCGACTACGAGCAGTACTTC
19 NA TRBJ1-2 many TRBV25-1 CASSEPLTAESGNNYGYTF TGTGCCAGCAGTGAACCACTCACGGCCGAGTCGGGCAATAACTATGGCTACACCTTC
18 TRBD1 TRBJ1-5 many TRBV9 CASSEESDRGLDNQPQHF TGTGCCAGCAGCGAGGAATCGGACAGGGGGCTTGACAATCAGCCCCAGCATTTT
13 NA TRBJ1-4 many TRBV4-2 CASSPREGEKLFF TGTGCCAGCAGCCCCCGTGAGGGTGAAAAACTGTTTTTT
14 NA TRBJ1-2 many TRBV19 CASSPGTALEGYTF TGTGCCAGTAGTCCCGGGACGGCCTTGGAGGGCTACACCTTC
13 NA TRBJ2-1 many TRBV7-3 CASTIDGANEQFF TGTGCCAGCACCATTGACGGGGCTAATGAGCAGTTCTTC
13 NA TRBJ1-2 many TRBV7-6 CASSLGGDYGYTF TGTGCCAGCAGCTTGGGGGGCGACTATGGCTACACCTTC